This entry is about one T cell receptor (beta chain). As yet, its antigen is unknown. MiXCR was run by TCRdb on the 5' RACE reads, yielding one entry per CDR3 protein. In the table there are about 560,000 distinct CDR3 sequences, 15% to 20% of which are singletons. This record belongs to a study of T-cell memory formation after mild COVID-19. Study background: Most TCR clusters belonged to a single donor. Study-wide results and limits: The main location of contracting CD4+ clones was CM and EM, and that of contracting CD8+ clones was EMRA.

Germline lookup yields CDR1 KGHSH and CDR2 LQKENI. The CDR3 is 14 residues long. V was trimmed by 3 bases and J by 9 bases, leaving 15 bases between them. The chain has TRBV18 and TRBJ2-4, with D hard to call. The sample comprised PBMCs or a T cell subset sorted from them (not recorded which). The receptor was derived from an adult woman who had mild COVID-19 (a few samples of this study predate the infection). Cell type and time point are not known. DNA of the CDR3: TGTGCCAGCTCACCCTCGGGCCGGGTTACCATTCAGTACTTC. Translating gives CASSPSGRVTIQYF.